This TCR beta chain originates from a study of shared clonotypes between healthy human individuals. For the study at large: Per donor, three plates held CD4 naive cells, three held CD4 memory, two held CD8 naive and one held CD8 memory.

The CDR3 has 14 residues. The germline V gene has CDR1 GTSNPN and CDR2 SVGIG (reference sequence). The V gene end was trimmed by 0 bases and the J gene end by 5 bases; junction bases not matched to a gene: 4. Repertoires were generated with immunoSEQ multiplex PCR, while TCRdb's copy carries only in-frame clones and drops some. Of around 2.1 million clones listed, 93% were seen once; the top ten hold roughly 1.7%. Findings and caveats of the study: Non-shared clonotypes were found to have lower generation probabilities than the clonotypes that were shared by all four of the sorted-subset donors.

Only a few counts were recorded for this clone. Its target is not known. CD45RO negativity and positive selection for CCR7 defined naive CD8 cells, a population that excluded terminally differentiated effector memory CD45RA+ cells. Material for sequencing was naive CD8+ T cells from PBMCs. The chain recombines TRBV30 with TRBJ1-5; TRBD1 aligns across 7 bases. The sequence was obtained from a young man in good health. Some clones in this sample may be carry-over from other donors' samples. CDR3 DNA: TGTGCCTGGAGTGTACGACAGGGACATCAGCCCCAGCATTTT. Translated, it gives CAWSVRQGHQPQHF.